The clone carrying this TCR beta chain has just one count. The antigen is not known. This entry is derived from a study of T cells after yellow fever vaccination. Study results and caveats: Shared CD4/CD8 clonotypes were a small share, likely from convergent recombination.

TCRdb itself ran the 5' RACE reads through MiXCR, one entry per CDR3 protein. Among around 120,000 distinct CDR3 sequences, approximately 14% were seen once, and the ten largest hold 40% to 45%. This CDR3 is 13 amino acids long. Trimming stripped 0 bases from V and 6 bases from J, with 8 bases between. CDR1 and CDR2 (germline): SEHNR, FQNEAQ (reference sequence). This specimen was CD8+ T cells sorted from PBMCs, taken 5 days after the yellow fever booster vaccination. The origin of this receptor is a man aged 18 to 29 who received the YFV17D yellow fever vaccine. V gene TRBV7-9 combines with J gene TRBJ1-1, with D hard to call. The CDR3 is CASSLAYYAEAFF. CDR3 nucleotide sequence: TGTGCCAGCAGCTTAGCGTACTACGCTGAAGCTTTCTTT.